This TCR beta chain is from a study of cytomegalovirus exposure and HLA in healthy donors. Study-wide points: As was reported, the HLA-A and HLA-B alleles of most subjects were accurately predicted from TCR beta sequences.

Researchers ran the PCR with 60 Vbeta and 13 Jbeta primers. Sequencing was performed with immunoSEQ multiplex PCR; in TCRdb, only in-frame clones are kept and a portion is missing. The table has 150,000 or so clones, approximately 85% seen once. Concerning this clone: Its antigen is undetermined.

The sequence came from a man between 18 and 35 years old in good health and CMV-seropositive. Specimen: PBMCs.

The CDR3 DNA follows: TGTGCCAGCAGCCACGGGACAGCCGACTATGGCTACACCTTC. Its protein product is CASSHGTADYGYTF. The chain is built from TRBV6-5 and TRBJ1-2; 7 bases agree with TRBD1. Germline loops: CDR1 MNHEY, CDR2 SVGAGI. This CDR3 has 14 residues. V lost 6 bases, J lost 3 bases, and 7 bases stayed unmatched.